These 28 T cell receptor beta chains originate from one sample sequenced in a study of CD8 T cells in ankylosing spondylitis. Study-wide findings and caveats: A motif in TCR beta, a set of roughly 8 highly homologous variants, appeared characteristic of ankylosing spondylitis blood.

These receptors lack a known antigen. TCRdb analysed the 5' RACE reads with MiXCR anew, one entry per CDR3 protein. The table lists some 450,000 distinct CDR3 sequences, 17% of them singletons. Sequenced: blood, either unsorted or a sorted T cell fraction (not recorded which). These receptors were taken from a male donor with ankylosing spondylitis.

This chain uses TRBV27 with TRBJ2-3; 10 bases are shared with TRBD2. The germline gives CDR1 MNHEY, CDR2 SMNVEV (reference sequence). The CDR3 length is 20 residues. After removal of 0 bases from V and 2 bases from J, the junction contained 14 bases not matched to a gene. As DNA, the CDR3 is TGTGCCAGCAGTTTATCCCCTACTTGGACTAGCGGATTAAACACAGATACGCAGTATTTT. It yields the protein CASSLSPTWTSGLNTDTQYF.

The V call is TRBV7-9, the J call TRBJ1-1; no definite D call. V was clipped by 4 bases and J by 7 bases, with 19 bases between them. In germline, CDR1 is SEHNR, CDR2 FQNEAQ (reference sequence). The CDR3 spans 15 residues. This CDR3 is CASSSKREGIGEAFF. In DNA form, the CDR3 reads TGTGCCAGCAGCTCTAAACGGGAGGGAATCGGTGAAGCTTTCTTT.

This clonotype was counted a few times. V is TRBV24-1 and J is TRBJ2-3, with D maybe TRBD1 (6 bases). V lost 4 bases and J lost 6, with 22 bases in between. The CDR3 is 17 residues long. Germline CDR1 KGHDR, CDR2 SFDVKD. The DNA of the CDR3 is TGTGCCACCAGTGACCCCACCAGGGGACAAAATGGGGATACGCAGTATTTT. This encodes CATSDPTRGQNGDTQYF.

This chain links TRBV12-3 or TRBV12-4 with TRBJ2-3, with D possibly being TRBD1 (6 bases). V lost 6 bases, J lost 3 bases, and 16 bases lay in between. This CDR3 has 15 residues. The CDR3 here is CASSKPTQGTDTQYF. The DNA of the CDR3 is TGTGCCAGCAGCAAACCGACACAGGGTACAGATACGCAGTATTTT.

CDR3 DNA: TGCGCCAGCAGAGGAACAGCTGACACTGAAGCTTTCTTT. Protein sequence: CASRGTADTEAFF. This chain uses TRBV5-1 with TRBJ1-1; unclear D gene. V was pared by 5 bases and J by 3 bases, with 11 bases between. Germline-derived CDR1 and CDR2 are SGHRS and YFSETQ. The CDR3 has 13 residues.

The J gene is TRBJ1-5, the V gene TRBV7-2; D uncertain. V lost 3 bases to trimming and J lost 3 bases, with 6 bases between them. The CDR3 has 13 residues. CDR1 and CDR2 (germline): SGHTA, FQGNSA. CDR3 loop: CASSLAYNQPQHF. DNA for the CDR3: TGTGCCAGCAGCTTGGCCTACAATCAGCCCCAGCATTTT.

The table lists this clonotype with many counts. The V call is TRBV12-3 or TRBV12-4, the J call TRBJ1-1; D is unclear. V lost 6 bases and J 2 bases, leaving 16 bases between the germline ends. CDR3 length: 15 residues. CDR3 coding DNA: TGTGCCAGCAGGACACTCCTCGCCGCCAACACTGAAGCTTTCTTT. Protein sequence: CASRTLLAANTEAFF.

The CDR3 DNA sequence: TGTGCCATCAGTGAGCAGGGCACGAACACTGAAGCTTTCTTT. Its protein is CAISEQGTNTEAFF. The chain has TRBV10-3 and TRBJ1-1; D might be TRBD1 (5 bases). CDR3 size: 14 residues. V lost 2 bases to trimming and J lost 1 base, with 8 bases between them. From germline, CDR1 is ENHRY and CDR2 SYGVKD.

This clonotype was counted at least ten times. The chain uses TRBV12-3 or TRBV12-4 and TRBJ2-1, with D perhaps matching TRBD1 or TRBD2 (5 bases each). The CDR3 is 14 amino acids. Trimming removed 7 bases from V and 5 bases from J, with 15 bases in between. The CDR3 sequence is CASNIPGRNNEQFF. The CDR3 coding sequence is TGTGCCAGCAATATTCCGGGACGTAACAATGAGCAGTTCTTC.

This clonotype was recorded a few times. V is TRBV14 and J is TRBJ1-2; unclear D gene. Germline CDR1 and CDR2: SGHDN and FVKESK. Trimming took 2 bases from V and 4 from J, leaving 5 bases between them. The length of the CDR3 is 12 residues. The CDR3 is CASSQNTYGYTF. CDR3 DNA: TGTGCCAGCAGCCAAAACACCTATGGCTACACCTTC.

V gene TRBV19 combines with J gene TRBJ1-6; D gene uncertain. The V gene lost 3 bases and the J gene lost 7 bases, with 7 bases spanning the gap. The V gene's germline CDR1 is LNHDA and CDR2 SQIVND (reference sequence). The CDR3 has 13 amino acids. CDR3 sequence reads: CASSITANSPLHF. The CDR3 nucleotides are TGTGCCAGTAGTATTACTGCCAATTCACCCCTCCACTTT.

The chain employs TRBV6-1 and TRBJ2-6, with D unclear. The CDR3 extends over 15 amino acids. Trimming removed 3 bases at V and 0 bases at J, with 6 bases between. Germline V lookup: CDR1 MNHNS, CDR2 SASEGT. CDR3 sequence: CASSEGFSGANVLTF. Written as DNA, the CDR3 is TGTGCCAGCAGTGAGGGGTTCTCTGGGGCCAACGTCCTGACTTTC.

The chain links TRBV5-1 to TRBJ1-1; D is ambiguous. This CDR3 has 15 residues. The V and J ends lost 4 bases and 0 bases respectively, with 13 bases between them. CDR1 SGHRS and CDR2 YFSETQ come from the germline V gene. Written as DNA, the CDR3 is TGCGCCAGCAGCCTACAAGTTTCCATGAACACTGAAGCTTTCTTT. Amino acid sequence: CASSLQVSMNTEAFF.

The V call is TRBV12-3 or TRBV12-4, the J call TRBJ1-6; D is unclear. Trimming removed 9 bases from V and 8 bases from J, with 11 bases in between. The CDR3 is made up of 12 amino acids. Here the CDR3 DNA reads TGTGCCAGACGTCAGTGGCATTCACCCCTCCACTTT. Its translation: CARRQWHSPLHF.

This clonotype was recorded a few times. The genes are TRBV7-9 and TRBJ1-2, with a possible D match to TRBD1 (6 bases). This CDR3 region has 12 residues. CDR1 is SEHNR and CDR2 is FQNEAQ in the germline V gene (reference sequence). V lost 1 base to trimming and J lost 8 bases, with 8 bases between them. CDR3 nucleotides: TGTGCCAGCAGCTTAGGGGGGCGCGGCTACACCTTC. Amino acids: CASSLGGRGYTF.

The chain links TRBV10-3 to TRBJ2-7, with TRBD1 matching over 10 bases. The CDR3 spans 16 residues. V lost 4 bases and J lost 6; bases outside the gene matches: 12. CDR1 and CDR2 (germline): ENHRY, SYGVKD. The CDR3 loop reads CAISGSGTGDLGEQYF. Here the CDR3 DNA reads TGTGCCATCAGTGGATCCGGGACAGGGGATTTGGGCGAGCAGTACTTC.

The gene calls are TRBV29-1 and TRBJ1-3, with unresolved D. CDR3 length: 13 amino acids. The V end was cut by 4 bases, the J end by 0 bases, with 7 bases between. The germline gives CDR1 SQVTM, CDR2 ANQGSEA. The DNA for the CDR3 is TGCAGCGTTGGCCCGCTCTCTGGAAACACCATATATTTT. This translates into CSVGPLSGNTIYF. Drawing the rest from reference TRBV29-1 and TRBJ1-3, the complete variable domain is SAVISQKPSRDICQRGTSLTIQCQVDSQVTMMFWYRQQPGQSLTLIATANQGSEATYESGFVIDKFPISRPNLTFSTLTVSNMSPEDSSIYLCSVGPLSGNTIYFGEGSWLTVV.

The rearrangement links TRBV5-1 to TRBJ2-5; D is undetermined. V dropped 0 bases and J dropped 5 bases, with 11 bases sitting between them. CDR3 length: 14 amino acids. Germline loops: CDR1 SGHRS, CDR2 YFSETQ. Here the CDR3 reads CASSLAPQEETQYF. The CDR3 coding sequence is TGCGCCAGCAGCTTGGCTCCCCAGGAGGAGACCCAGTACTTC.

The V and J genes are TRBV29-1 and TRBJ2-2; possible D gene TRBD2, 6 bases. Trimming pared 5 bases from V and 5 bases from J, leaving 9 bases between. In germline, CDR1 is SQVTM, CDR2 ANQGSEA. This CDR3 contains 12 residues. The CDR3 DNA is TGCAGCGTTTTAGGAGGGACCGGGGAGCTGTTTTTT. Translating it yields CSVLGGTGELFF.

The rearrangement links TRBV7-2 to TRBJ2-3, with a possible D match to TRBD2 (7 bases). This CDR3 contains 17 residues. Deletions cut 1 base from V and 1 base from J, with 15 bases between. Germline lookup yields CDR1 SGHTA and CDR2 FQGNSA. The CDR3 DNA is TGTGCCAGCAGCTTAGTAGTTGGCGGGGGCCGCACAGATACGCAGTATTTT. Encoded protein: CASSLVVGGGRTDTQYF.

This sequence joins TRBV6-2 or TRBV6-3 and TRBJ1-2, with D unresolved. The V gene lost 6 bases and the J gene lost 3 bases, with 8 bases spanning the gap. Germline V gene lookup returns CDR1 MNHEY and CDR2 SVGEGT. This CDR3 comprises 12 residues. DNA of the CDR3: TGTGCCAGCAGAAACGGCCACTATGGCTACACCTTC. Amino acids: CASRNGHYGYTF.

The V call is TRBV6-2 or TRBV6-3, the J call TRBJ2-3, with D possibly TRBD2 on 6 matching bases. Germline loops: CDR1 MNHEY, CDR2 SVGEGT. Between the trimmed V and J ends, which lost 2 bases and 4 bases, there was a span of 16 bases. The CDR3 length is 16 residues. CDR3 amino acids: CASSYISSGSADTQYF. CDR3 coding DNA: TGTGCCAGCAGTTACATTAGTTCCGGGAGCGCAGATACGCAGTATTTT.

At least ten counts were recorded for this clonotype. The genes are TRBV10-3 and TRBJ2-5; D not certain. The V gene's germline CDR1 is ENHRY and CDR2 SYGVKD. V lost 0 bases, J lost 0 bases, and 8 bases lay in between. This CDR3 is built from 15 residues. The CDR3 region has the DNA TGTGCCATCAGTGAGTCGGGCGGTGACCAAGAGACCCAGTACTTC. It translates to CAISESGGDQETQYF.

V is TRBV5-1 and J is TRBJ2-3; D is perhaps TRBD2 (6 bases). The ends were cut back, 4 bases at V and 0 bases at J, with 18 bases in the middle. Germline V lookup: CDR1 SGHRS, CDR2 YFSETQ. The CDR3 is 17 amino acids. CDR3: CASSQGPGVSSTDTQYF. The CDR3 nucleotides are TGCGCCAGCAGCCAGGGACCGGGGGTATCAAGCACAGATACGCAGTATTTT.

This clonotype has a handful of counts. This sequence joins TRBV6-5 and TRBJ2-5; 7 nucleotides align to TRBD1. CDR1 MNHEY and CDR2 SVGAGI come from the germline V gene. V shed 2 bases, J shed 2 bases, and the junction held 5 bases outside the gene matches. The length of the CDR3 is 15 residues. Here the CDR3 reads CASSYTRDRQETQYF. DNA of the CDR3: TGTGCCAGCAGTTACACCCGGGACAGACAAGAGACCCAGTACTTC.

CDR3 residues: CASSLAGRADNEQFF. CDR3 DNA: TGCGCCAGCAGCTTGGCGGGGAGGGCGGACAATGAGCAGTTCTTC. The chain links TRBV5-1 to TRBJ2-1; 7 bases fit TRBD2. This CDR3 has 15 amino acids. The trim removed 0 bases at V and 5 bases at J, leaving 5 bases unmatched. Germline V gene sequence: CDR1 SGHRS, CDR2 YFSETQ.

This clonotype is judged medium-sized (0.01 to 0.1%). The chain uses TRBV6-1 and TRBJ1-6; maybe TRBD1 (6 bases). Germline V gene sequence: CDR1 MNHNS, CDR2 SASEGT. The ends were cut back, 6 bases at V and 7 bases at J, with 13 bases in the middle. The CDR3 extends over 14 amino acids. The DNA for the CDR3 is TGTGCCAGCAGGGTACAGGGCTGGAATTCACCCCTCCACTTT. It codes for CASRVQGWNSPLHF.

Only a few counts were recorded for this clonotype. This chain links TRBV20-1 with TRBJ2-7; TRBD2 matches at 13 bases. Germline V gene lookup returns CDR1 DFQATT and CDR2 SNEGSKA (reference sequence). The V segment lost 0 bases and the J segment 3 bases; nucleotides outside the gene matches: 5. The CDR3 is made up of 16 amino acids. The CDR3 DNA reads as TGCAGTGCTAGAGATACTGGACTAGCGGGAGTCTACGAGCAGTACTTC. It is translated as CSARDTGLAGVYEQYF.